The 31 T cell receptor beta chains reported below all come from one sample, sequenced in a study of T cell changes during pregnancy in multiple sclerosis. The repertoire was sequenced with immunoSEQ multiplex PCR; TCRdb's copy has only in-frame clones and lacks some. The table lists roughly 80,000 clones, around 93% of them singletons. The specimen was peripheral blood, collected in the second trimester of pregnancy. These receptors were obtained from a female donor with multiple sclerosis, enrolled in a pregnancy study.

CDR3 loop: CASSPSIGQGAFGELFF. The CDR3 coding sequence is TGTGCCAGCAGCCCTAGCATCGGACAGGGGGCATTCGGGGAGCTGTTTTTT. This chain joins TRBV7-3 and TRBJ2-2, with 11 bases identical to TRBD1. The junction had 12 bases not matched to a gene; V was cut back by 5 bases and J by 7 bases. Germline values: CDR1 SGHTA, CDR2 FQGTGA. This CDR3 comprises 17 residues.

This rearrangement joins TRBV4-1 to TRBJ2-3; TRBD2 matches at 7 bases. The trim removed 1 base at V and 6 bases at J, leaving 16 bases unmatched. Germline lookup yields CDR1 MGHRA and CDR2 YSYEKL. This CDR3 has 18 residues. The CDR3: CASSQVVYRGEESDTQYF. The CDR3 bases are TGCGCCAGCAGCCAAGTGGTCTATCGGGGGGAAGAGTCCGATACGCAGTATTTT.

This chain joins TRBV25-1 and TRBJ2-3, with TRBD1 matching over 8 bases. The J segment lost 4 bases and the V segment lost 2 bases, leaving 8 bases of the junction unmatched. This CDR3 region has 16 residues. Per germline, CDR1 MGHDK and CDR2 SYGVNS. This chain's CDR3 is CASSERRTGWSDTQYF. CDR3 in DNA: TGTGCCAGCAGTGAAAGACGGACAGGGTGGTCAGATACGCAGTATTTT.

The CDR3 DNA follows: TGTGCCAGCAGTTTAGGGGGCCCAGATACGCAGTATTTT. This codes for CASSLGGPDTQYF. J is TRBJ2-3 and V is TRBV27, with a possible D match to TRBD1 (6 bases). Germline CDR1 reads MNHEY; CDR2 reads SMNVEV (reference sequence). The CDR3 has 13 amino acids. The germline V and J ends were trimmed by 2 bases and 4 bases, with 7 bases remaining between them.

This chain joins TRBV5-1 and TRBJ2-3, with 12 bases identical to TRBD2. This CDR3 is built from 15 residues. V lost 4 bases and J lost 4; bases outside the gene matches: 4. Germline V gene data show CDR1 as SGHRS and CDR2 as YFSETQ. The CDR3 DNA is TGCGCCAGCAGCCAGACTAGCGGGGGCTCAGATACGCAGTATTTT. This codes for CASSQTSGGSDTQYF.

This sequence joins TRBV5-1 and TRBJ1-1; 7 bases align to TRBD1. The CDR3 contains 15 residues. V trimming: 4 bases; J trimming: 0 bases; junction bases outside the gene matches: 6. Germline lookup yields CDR1 SGHRS and CDR2 YFSETQ. CDR3 loop: CASSTQGPMNTEAFF. Here the CDR3 DNA reads TGCGCCAGCAGCACACAGGGGCCCATGAACACTGAAGCTTTCTTT.

The chain couples TRBV19 to TRBJ2-6; the match to TRBD1 covers 9 bases. V lost 4 bases and J lost 0; bases outside the gene matches: 4. This CDR3 spans 17 amino acids. The germline V gene has CDR1 LNHDA and CDR2 SQIVND (reference sequence). This CDR3 is CASSSGQGPSGANVLTF. CDR3 sequence (DNA): TGTGCCAGTAGTAGTGGACAGGGGCCCTCTGGGGCCAACGTCCTGACTTTC.

This clone is a singleton in its sample. This rearrangement joins TRBV7-3 to TRBJ2-1; 8 bases are a match to TRBD2. The CDR3 length is 14 residues. CDR1 and CDR2 from the germline V gene are SGHTA and FQGTGA. The J segment lost 2 bases and the V segment lost 5 bases, leaving 2 bases of the junction unmatched. The CDR3 loop reads CASSISGTYNEQFF. In DNA, the CDR3 is TGTGCCAGCAGCATTAGCGGGACCTACAATGAGCAGTTCTTC.

This chain links TRBV5-1 with TRBJ2-1; 8 positions match TRBD1. J was trimmed by 6 bases and V by 3 bases; bases with no gene match: 5. Per germline, CDR1 SGHRS and CDR2 YFSETQ. The CDR3 has 14 amino acids. The CDR3: CASSWGDRPNEQFF. CDR3 nucleotide sequence: TGCGCCAGCAGCTGGGGGGACAGGCCCAATGAGCAGTTCTTC. The full variable domain, with the rest looked up from reference TRBV5-1 and TRBJ2-1, is KAGVTQTPRYLIKTRGQQVTLSCSPISGHRSVSWYQQTPGQGLQFLFEYFSETQRNKGNFPGRFSGRQFSNSRSEMNVSTLELGDSALYLCASSWGDRPNEQFFGPGTRLTVL.

V gene TRBV18 combines with J gene TRBJ2-5; D possibly corresponds to TRBD2 (6 bases). The V gene's germline CDR1 is KGHSH and CDR2 LQKENI. This CDR3 is built from 14 residues. The germline V and J ends were trimmed by 5 bases and 5 bases, with 15 bases remaining between them. CDR3 in amino acids: CASSVGGSGETQYF. CDR3 DNA: TGTGCCAGCTCAGTCGGAGGGTCGGGGGAGACCCAGTACTTC. The variable domain in full, completed from reference TRBV18 and TRBJ2-5, reads NAGVMQNPRHLVRRRGQEARLRCSPMKGHSHVYWYRQLPEEGLKFMVYLQKENIIDESGMPKERFSAEFPKEGPSILRIQQVVRGDSAAYFCASSVGGSGETQYFGPGTRLLVL.

The chain joins TRBV5-6 to TRBJ2-7; the D gene is possibly TRBD1 (6 bases). Germline assignment: CDR1 SGHDT and CDR2 YYEEEE. Trimming left V 4 bases short and J 6 bases short, with 11 bases between. The CDR3 loop spans 12 amino acids. CDR3 sequence (DNA): TGTGCCAGCAGCGCTACAGGGATCGAGCAGTACTTC. This gives the protein CASSATGIEQYF.

The V call is TRBV4-1, the J call TRBJ1-1; the D is unclear. The V end was cut by 1 base, the J end by 8 bases, with 11 bases between. This CDR3 has 13 residues. Germline V gene lookup returns CDR1 MGHRA and CDR2 YSYEKL. The CDR3 DNA sequence: TGCGCCAGCAGCCAAGTTTTACTGGAGGAAGCTTTCTTT. Translation: CASSQVLLEEAFF.

The gene calls are TRBV19 and TRBJ2-1, with 8 bases identical to TRBD2. J was trimmed by 4 bases and V by 5 bases; bases with no gene match: 7. Germline V CDR1 and CDR2: LNHDA, SQIVND (reference sequence). The CDR3 runs to 15 residues. CDR3 nucleotide sequence: TGTGCCAGTAGTTTTGCGGGGGGAATATACAATGAGCAGTTCTTC. Translation gives CASSFAGGIYNEQFF.

This clone was seen a single time. This chain connects TRBV18 to TRBJ2-5, with 13 bases aligning to TRBD2. Looked up from germline, CDR1 is KGHSH and CDR2 is LQKENI. V lost 1 base and J lost 2; bases outside the gene matches: 4. There are 17 residues in the CDR3. The CDR3 is CASSPLPGLAGQETQYF. The CDR3 nucleotides are TGTGCCAGCTCACCACTCCCGGGACTAGCGGGGCAAGAGACCCAGTACTTC.

The V call is TRBV7-6, the J call TRBJ2-7, with TRBD1 matching 10 bases. Unmatched junction bases numbered 7, after V lost 6 bases and J lost 5 bases. Per germline, CDR1 SGHVS and CDR2 FNYEAQ. The CDR3 consists of 14 residues. This CDR3 is CASSRGQGVDEQYF. The CDR3 DNA sequence: TGTGCCAGCAGTAGAGGACAGGGGGTGGACGAGCAGTACTTC.

The chain carries TRBV5-1 and TRBJ2-3, with 14 bases identical to TRBD2. Germline loops: CDR1 SGHRS, CDR2 YFSETQ. CDR3 length: 16 residues. With V trimmed by 4 bases and J by 3 bases, 4 bases remained unmatched. The CDR3 reads CASSNGLAGGTDTQYF. CDR3 DNA: TGCGCCAGCAGCAATGGACTAGCGGGGGGTACAGATACGCAGTATTTT. The full variable domain, rest sourced from reference TRBV5-1 and TRBJ2-3, is KAGVTQTPRYLIKTRGQQVTLSCSPISGHRSVSWYQQTPGQGLQFLFEYFSETQRNKGNFPGRFSGRQFSNSRSEMNVSTLELGDSALYLCASSNGLAGGTDTQYFGPGTRLTVL.

The CDR3 is CASSASGGDHYTDTQYF. CDR3 coding DNA: TGTGCCAGCAGCGCTAGCGGGGGGGATCACTACACAGATACGCAGTATTTT. The chain links TRBV9 to TRBJ2-3, with 12 bases matching TRBD2. J gave up 2 bases and V 3 bases, and 7 bases lay outside the gene matches. Germline assignment: CDR1 SGDLS and CDR2 YYNGEE. CDR3 length: 17 amino acids.

The chain combines TRBV9 with TRBJ2-7; 9 bases match TRBD1. Germline V gives CDR1 SGDLS, CDR2 YYNGEE. The junction had 6 bases not matched to a gene; V was cut back by 3 bases and J by 2 bases. The CDR3 is 15 amino acids. CDR3 bases: TGTGCCAGCAGCGCCGGGACAGGGTCAACCTACGAGCAGTACTTC. Translating it yields CASSAGTGSTYEQYF.

The CDR3: CASSPDMSYNEQFF. In DNA, the CDR3 is TGTGCCAGCAGCCCCGACATGTCCTACAATGAGCAGTTCTTC. The V gene is TRBV5-5, the J gene TRBJ2-1; no clear D. V lost 4 bases to trimming and J lost 1 base, with 9 bases between them. The CDR3 has 14 amino acids. Germline CDR1 reads SGHKS; CDR2 reads YYEKEE (reference sequence).

The chain links TRBV7-2 to TRBJ2-1, with a possible D match to TRBD2 (5 bases). Germline V CDR1 and CDR2: SGHTA, FQGNSA. V was clipped by 1 base and J by 2 bases, with 6 bases between them. This CDR3 has 14 residues. For the CDR3, the DNA is TGTGCCAGCAGCTTAGTCGGGGCCTACAATGAGCAGTTCTTC. Its protein is CASSLVGAYNEQFF.

The chain uses TRBV7-3 and TRBJ1-1; a possible D gene is TRBD1 (6 bases). Per the germline V gene, CDR1 is SGHTA and CDR2 is FQGTGA. The CDR3 totals 14 residues. Trimming left V 2 bases short and J 2 bases short, with 9 bases between. CDR3 region: CASSLAGANTEAFF. The CDR3 nucleotides read TGTGCCAGCAGCTTAGCAGGGGCCAACACTGAAGCTTTCTTT.

The chain is built from TRBV18 and TRBJ2-7; D remains unclear. The germline CDR1 and CDR2 sequences are KGHSH and LQKENI. Trimming removed 2 bases from V and 0 bases from J, with 8 bases in between. The CDR3 totals 14 residues. CDR3 protein: CASSPGTYSYEQYF. CDR3 nucleotide sequence: TGTGCCAGCTCACCAGGTACCTACTCCTACGAGCAGTACTTC.

A single count supports this clone. V usage is TRBV27 and J usage is TRBJ1-5, with TRBD1 identical over 9 bases. This CDR3 has 14 residues. Germline V gene lookup returns CDR1 MNHEY and CDR2 SMNVEV (reference sequence). The trim removed 8 bases at V and 5 bases at J, leaving 7 bases unmatched. The CDR3 nucleotides read TGTGCCAGCGGGGGACAGGGTACACATCAGCCCCAGCATTTT. Protein sequence: CASGGQGTHQPQHF.

The chain has TRBV5-4 and TRBJ2-3; perhaps TRBD1 as D (5 bases). CDR1 is SGHNT, CDR2 YYREEE, per germline (reference sequence). V shed 4 bases and J shed 2 bases, with 11 bases lying between them. The CDR3 length is 14 residues. CDR3 protein: CASSRDRNTDTQYF. CDR3 DNA sequence: TGTGCCAGCAGCCGTGACAGAAACACAGATACGCAGTATTTT.

This clone was picked up one time. This chain links TRBV18 with TRBJ2-7; 8 bases fit TRBD1. Germline V gene data show CDR1 as KGHSH and CDR2 as LQKENI. The J segment lost 4 bases and the V segment lost 2 bases, leaving 1 base of the junction unmatched. CDR3 length: 13 amino acids. This chain's CDR3 is CASSPGTGYEQYF. The CDR3, as DNA: TGTGCCAGCTCACCAGGGACAGGATACGAGCAGTACTTC.

The CDR3: CSVRGYTF. The CDR3 region has the DNA TGCAGCGTTCGTGGCTACACCTTC. V is TRBV29-1 and J is TRBJ1-2; no reliable D call. The germline CDR1 and CDR2 sequences are SQVTM and ANQGSEA. Deletions cut 5 bases from V and 7 bases from J, with 2 bases between. This CDR3 is 8 amino acids long.

The V call is TRBV19, the J call TRBJ2-1; 9 bases line up with TRBD1. V shed 5 bases, J shed 2 bases, and the junction held 7 bases outside the gene matches. The CDR3 has 16 residues. The germline CDR1 and CDR2 sequences are LNHDA and SQIVND (reference sequence). The CDR3: CASSEQGARTYNEQFF. In DNA, the CDR3 is TGTGCCAGTAGTGAACAGGGGGCGCGGACCTACAATGAGCAGTTCTTC.

The CDR3 coding sequence is TGTGCCAGTAGTAAGCCCGGACTAGCGGGGGGGTCCGGGCAGTACTTC. Translation: CASSKPGLAGGSGQYF. The chain is built from TRBV19 and TRBJ2-4; TRBD2 agrees at 15 bases. The germline CDR1 and CDR2 sequences are LNHDA and SQIVND (reference sequence). J gave up 13 bases and V 4 bases, and 11 bases lay outside the gene matches. The CDR3 loop spans 16 amino acids.

The gene calls are TRBV13 and TRBJ1-2, with D unresolved. Trimming removed 2 bases from V and 6 bases from J, with 13 bases in between. Germline assignment: CDR1 PRHDT and CDR2 FYEKMQ (reference sequence). CDR3 length: 14 amino acids. CDR3 residues: CASSLFSGRNGYTF. The CDR3 DNA follows: TGTGCCAGCAGCTTATTTTCGGGGAGGAATGGCTACACCTTC.

CDR3 amino acids: CASSQDRFSADTQYF. The CDR3, as DNA: TGCGCCAGCAGTCAGGACAGGTTTAGCGCAGATACGCAGTATTTT. This chain uses TRBV10-2 with TRBJ2-3, with 7 bases aligning to TRBD1. In germline, CDR1 is WSHSY, CDR2 SAAADI. The CDR3 has 15 residues. The V segment lost 5 bases and the J segment 4 bases; nucleotides outside the gene matches: 9.

The chain employs TRBV19 and TRBJ2-5, with 11 bases identical to TRBD2. CDR3 size: 13 residues. V shed 11 bases, J shed 5 bases, and the junction held 7 bases outside the gene matches. In germline, CDR1 is LNHDA, CDR2 SQIVND (reference sequence). Here the CDR3 reads CASGLAGGETQYF. DNA for the CDR3: TGTGCCTCCGGACTAGCGGGTGGGGAGACCCAGTACTTC.